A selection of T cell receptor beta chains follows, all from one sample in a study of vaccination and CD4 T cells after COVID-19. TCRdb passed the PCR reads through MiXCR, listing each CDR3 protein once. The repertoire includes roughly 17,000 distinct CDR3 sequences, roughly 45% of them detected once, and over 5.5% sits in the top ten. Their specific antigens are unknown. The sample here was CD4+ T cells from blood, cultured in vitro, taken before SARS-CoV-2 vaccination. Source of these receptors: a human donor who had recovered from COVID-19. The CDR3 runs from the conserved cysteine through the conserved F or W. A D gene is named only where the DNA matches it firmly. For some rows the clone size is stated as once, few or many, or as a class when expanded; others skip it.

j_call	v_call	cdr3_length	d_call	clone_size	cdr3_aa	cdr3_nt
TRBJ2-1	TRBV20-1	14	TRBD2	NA	CSARRTSGGNEQFF	TGCAGTGCCCGGAGGACTAGCGGGGGCAATGAGCAGTTCTTC
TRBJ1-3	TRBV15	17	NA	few	CATSRDIITGSGNTIYF	TGTGCCACCAGCAGAGATATTATCACAGGCTCTGGAAACACCATATATTTT
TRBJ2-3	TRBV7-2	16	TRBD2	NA	CASSFTSASSTDTQYF	TGTGCCAGCAGCTTCACTAGCGCCTCGAGCACAGATACGCAGTATTTT
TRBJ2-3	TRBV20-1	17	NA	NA	CSAPRLVGGLSTDTQYF	TGCAGTGCTCCTAGACTAGTGGGGGGCCTTTCGACAGATACGCAGTATTTT
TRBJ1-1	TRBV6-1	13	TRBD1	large	CASSDRDRGEAFF	TGTGCCAGCAGTGATAGGGACAGGGGCGAGGCTTTCTTT
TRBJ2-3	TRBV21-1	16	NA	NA	CASRPNRGNRTDTQYF	TGTGCCAGCAGACCCAACAGGGGGAACCGTACAGATACGCAGTATTTT
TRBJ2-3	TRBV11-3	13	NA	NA	CASSSSPTGAQYF	TGTGCCAGCAGCTCCTCCCCAACGGGGGCGCAGTATTTT
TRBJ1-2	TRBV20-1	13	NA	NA	CSAWGRENYGYTF	TGCAGTGCTTGGGGACGGGAAAACTATGGCTACACCTTC
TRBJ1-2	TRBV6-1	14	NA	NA	CASTLGGSRPGYTF	TGTGCCAGCACCCTAGGGGGGAGTCGGCCTGGCTACACCTTC
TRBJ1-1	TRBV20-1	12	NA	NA	CSAGDGHTEAFF	TGCAGTGCTGGGGACGGACACACTGAAGCTTTCTTT
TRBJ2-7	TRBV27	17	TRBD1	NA	CASSSPGQGESSYEQYF	TGTGCCAGCAGTTCTCCGGGACAGGGAGAATCAAGCTACGAGCAGTACTTC
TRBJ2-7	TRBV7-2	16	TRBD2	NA	CASSPRGTSGIYEQYF	TGTGCCAGCAGCCCACGAGGGACTAGCGGGATCTACGAGCAGTACTTC
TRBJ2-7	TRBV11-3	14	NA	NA	CASSLAAGSYEQYF	TGTGCCAGCAGCTTAGCGGCCGGCTCCTACGAGCAGTACTTC
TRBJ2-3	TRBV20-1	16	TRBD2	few	CSASAELAGTTDTQYF	TGCAGTGCAAGCGCGGAACTAGCGGGGACCACAGATACGCAGTATTTT